These 7 T cell receptor beta chains originate from one sample sequenced in a study of blood T cell repertoires in COVID-19. The repertoire was sequenced with immunoSEQ multiplex PCR; TCRdb's copy has only in-frame clones and lacks some. This sample has around 140,000 clones, with around four fifths found just once. The sequenced sample consisted of PBMCs or T cells enriched from blood (not recorded which). Receptor source: a man in his forties with acute COVID-19.

V is TRBV5-1 and J is TRBJ2-1; 13 bases are a match to TRBD2. From germline, CDR1 is SGHRS and CDR2 YFSETQ. V shed 4 bases, J shed 7 bases, and the junction held 8 bases outside the gene matches. CDR3 length: 16 amino acids. This CDR3 is CASSGSTSGGANEQFF. CDR3 sequence (DNA): TGCGCCAGCAGCGGATCTACTAGCGGGGGGGCGAATGAGCAGTTCTTC.

The count of this clone is one. The chain uses TRBV18 and TRBJ1-5; D is unclear. The CDR3 is 15 residues long. Per germline, CDR1 KGHSH and CDR2 LQKENI. V lost 0 bases and J lost 2, with 8 bases in between. The CDR3 here is CASSPPPGRNQPQHF. The CDR3 DNA sequence: TGTGCCAGCTCACCACCGCCCGGTCGCAATCAGCCCCAGCATTTT.

This clone appeared a few times. The V call is TRBV7-3, the J call TRBJ1-2; D uncertain. Trimming pared 3 bases from V and 3 bases from J, leaving 11 bases between. The CDR3 runs 14 residues. Germline values: CDR1 SGHTA, CDR2 FQGTGA. The CDR3 loop reads CASSLGGPDYGYTF. DNA of the CDR3: TGTGCCAGCAGCTTGGGAGGGCCCGACTATGGCTACACCTTC.

This chain joins TRBV3-1 (or the pseudogene TRBV3-2) and TRBJ2-3; tentative D call: TRBD2 (6 bases). Germline CDR1 is LGHDT and CDR2 is YNNKEL (reference sequence). Trimming shortened V by 2 bases and J by 6 bases, and 12 bases separated the two germline ends. The CDR3 is 14 amino acids. CDR3 nucleotides: TGTGCCAGCAGCCAACAGACTAGTATTGATACGCAGTATTTT. This translates into CASSQQTSIDTQYF.

This chain uses TRBV6-2 or TRBV6-3 with TRBJ2-1, with 7 bases matching TRBD2. Germline assignment: CDR1 MNHEY and CDR2 SVGEGT. Unmatched junction bases numbered 6, after V lost 1 base and J lost 9 bases. The CDR3 is 14 amino acids. The CDR3 protein is CASSYLHGEGEQFF. The CDR3 DNA is TGTGCCAGCAGTTACTTACACGGGGAGGGTGAGCAGTTCTTC.

This CDR3 is CASSPENAGYVTEAFF. Written as DNA, the CDR3 is TGTGCCAGCAGCCCGGAGAACGCAGGGTATGTCACTGAAGCTTTCTTT. J is TRBJ1-1 and V is TRBV11-1; the D gene is possibly TRBD1 (5 bases). The CDR3 runs 16 residues. V lost 5 bases and J lost 4, with 20 bases in between. Germline values: CDR1 SGHAT, CDR2 FQDESV (reference sequence).

The J gene is TRBJ1-5, the V gene TRBV10-1; D unclear. Trimming took 6 bases from V and 3 from J, leaving 18 bases between them. The CDR3 is 16 amino acids. Per the germline V gene, CDR1 is WNHNN and CDR2 is SYGVQD (reference sequence). The CDR3 protein is CASRERGLDFNQPQHF. The CDR3 DNA sequence: TGCGCCAGCAGGGAAAGAGGACTCGACTTCAATCAGCCCCAGCATTTT.